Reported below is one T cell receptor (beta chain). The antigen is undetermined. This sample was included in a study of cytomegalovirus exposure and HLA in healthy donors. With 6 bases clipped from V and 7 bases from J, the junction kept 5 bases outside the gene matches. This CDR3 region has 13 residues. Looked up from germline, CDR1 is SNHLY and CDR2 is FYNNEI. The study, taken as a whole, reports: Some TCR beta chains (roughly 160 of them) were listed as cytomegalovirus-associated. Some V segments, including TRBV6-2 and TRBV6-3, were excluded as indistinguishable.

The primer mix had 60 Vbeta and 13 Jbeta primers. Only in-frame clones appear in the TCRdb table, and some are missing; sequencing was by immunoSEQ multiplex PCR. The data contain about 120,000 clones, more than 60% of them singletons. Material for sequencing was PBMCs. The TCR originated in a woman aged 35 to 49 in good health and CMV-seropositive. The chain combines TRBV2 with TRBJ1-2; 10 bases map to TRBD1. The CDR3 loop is CASRGQGSSGYTF. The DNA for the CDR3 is TGTGCCAGCAGGGGACAGGGGAGCTCTGGCTACACCTTC.